Presented here are 6 T cell receptor beta chains from one specimen sequenced in a study of shared clonotypes between healthy human individuals (dated by TCRdb to 2019 to 2021). Libraries came from the immunoSEQ multiplex PCR assay. TCRdb re-hosts the immuneACCESS table, in-frame sequences only. Its copies lack some clones; in the studies checked, an unresolved V gene accounts for under half of them, and the cause for the rest is not known. The sample data list about 490,000 clones, and around 80% of these were observed just once. The ten most abundant clones make up more than 10% of the sample. The sample comprised PBMCs. The receptors were gathered from a woman aged 40-49 years in good health. Some clones in this sample may be carry-over from other donors' samples.

The rearrangement links TRBV7-9 to TRBJ1-3; 10 bases agree with TRBD1. Trimming cost V 5 bases and J 0 bases; bases outside gene matches: 10. Per germline, CDR1 SEHNR and CDR2 FQNEAQ (reference sequence). The CDR3 extends over 18 amino acids. Here the CDR3 DNA reads TGTGCCAGCAGCCCAGGGGACAGGGGTCCTAGCTCTGGAAACACCATATATTTT. This sequence encodes CASSPGDRGPSSGNTIYF.

This clone was counted once. V is TRBV10-2 and J is TRBJ2-1; D not resolved. This CDR3 has 11 amino acids. V gave up 6 bases and J gave up 6 bases, with 6 bases separating them. From germline, CDR1 is WSHSY and CDR2 SAAADI. In nucleotides, the CDR3 is TGCGCCAGCAGAGACCCCAATGAGCAGTTCTTC. Translating it yields CASRDPNEQFF.

This chain connects TRBV12-5 to TRBJ2-3, with 8 bases that match TRBD1. The CDR3 runs to 12 residues. Trimming cost V 5 bases and J 8 bases; bases outside gene matches: 3. The germline V gene has CDR1 LGHNT and CDR2 FRNRAP. CDR3 coding DNA: TGTGCTAGTGGTCAGGACAGGGTTACGCAGTATTTT. Amino acid sequence: CASGQDRVTQYF.

The chain has TRBV29-1 and TRBJ2-5; D is unclear. CDR1 is SQVTM and CDR2 is ANQGSEA in the germline V gene. CDR3 length equals 12 residues. V was trimmed by 4 bases and J by 4 bases, leaving 10 bases between them. The CDR3 is CSVGSGTETQYF. The CDR3 DNA follows: TGCAGCGTTGGCTCAGGAACAGAGACCCAGTACTTC.

In this sample, this clone turned up once. The rearrangement uses TRBV28 and TRBJ2-1; weak D call: TRBD1 (6 bases). Per germline, CDR1 MDHEN and CDR2 SYDVKM. Trimming stripped 4 bases from V and 5 bases from J, with 15 bases between. The CDR3 totals 15 residues. CDR3: CASSSIGQGNNEQFF. The CDR3 DNA is TGTGCCAGCAGTTCCATCGGTCAGGGGAACAATGAGCAGTTCTTC.

The sample holds many counts of this clone. The rearrangement links TRBV14 to TRBJ2-7; tentatively, D is TRBD1 (6 bases). The CDR3 runs 12 residues. In germline, CDR1 is SGHDN, CDR2 FVKESK. Trimming took 1 base from V and 11 from J, leaving 12 bases between them. For the CDR3, the DNA is TGTGCCAGCAGCCAAGTGGGGGCGAAGGAGTACTTC. Residues: CASSQVGAKEYF. Based on the CDR3 plus reference TRBV14 and TRBJ2-7, the full variable domain is EAGVTQFPSHSVIEKGQTVTLRCDPISGHDNLYWYRRVMGKEIKFLLHFVKESKQDESGMPNNRFLAERTGGTYSTLKVQPAELEDSGVYFCASSQVGAKEYFGPGTRLTVT.